This T cell receptor (beta chain) is from a study of T-cell reconstitution after alpha-beta-depleted transplantation in children. As it was prepared, the TCRbeta library received unique molecular identifiers. One entry per CDR3 protein results from TCRdb running MiXCR on the PCR reads. Of approximately 300,000 distinct CDR3 sequences listed, roughly 12% are singletons. This clonotype was picked up many times. After removal of 3 bases from V and 5 bases from J, the junction contained 13 bases not matched to a gene. The germline V gene has CDR1 LGHNA and CDR2 YSLEER. CDR3 length: 17 residues. The J gene is TRBJ2-3, the V gene TRBV4-3, with TRBD2 matching over 8 bases. Sequenced material: peripheral blood, taken 180 days after TCRalphabeta/CD19-depleted stem cell transplant. This clonotype was obtained from a male patient between 2 and 15 years old who had a stem cell transplant for chronic granulomatous disease, so the T cells may come from the graft donor. CDR3 sequence: CASSQDRTGLVGDTQYF. CDR3 sequence (DNA): TGCGCCAGCAGCCAGGACCGGACGGGACTAGTAGGAGATACGCAGTATTTT.